A selection of T cell receptor beta chains follows, all from one sample in a study of identical twins. In TCRdb, the 5' RACE reads were re-called with MiXCR into one record per CDR3 protein. Here the sample spans more than 1.5 million distinct CDR3 sequences, 32% being singletons. Material: cord blood. These receptors came from a newborn girl in good health. Both conserved end residues are part of each CDR3. D genes are given only for firm matches. Rows give clone size only sometimes, using once, few, many, or a class for an expanded clone.

clone size,D gene,V gene,J gene,CDR3 DNA,CDR3 protein
few,NA,TRBV20-1,TRBJ2-2,TGCAGTGCTAGGGGGTCAGGGCGGCGCACCGGGGAGCTGTTTTTT,CSARGSGRRTGELFF
NA,TRBD2,TRBV7-2,TRBJ2-2,TGTGCCAGCAGCTTAGATCAGCGGGAGGGCTTTTCCGGGGAGCTGTTTTTT,CASSLDQREGFSGELFF
NA,NA,TRBV30,TRBJ1-2,TGTGCCTGGGGCCCGGGCTTCTATGGCTACACCTTC,CAWGPGFYGYTF
few,TRBD1,TRBV4-1,TRBJ2-3,TGCGCCAGCAGCCAACAGGGGGCCGTAGATACGCAGTATTTT,CASSQQGAVDTQYF
NA,NA,TRBV10-3,TRBJ1-2,TGTGCCATCAGTTATGGGGGGACAACCTATGGCTACACCTTC,CAISYGGTTYGYTF
few,TRBD2,TRBV9,TRBJ2-1,TGTGCCAGCAGCGTAGGAAACGCGGGGGCCTACAATGAGCAGTTCTTC,CASSVGNAGAYNEQFF
NA,TRBD2,TRBV5-6,TRBJ2-1,TGTGCCAGCAGCCATAGCGGGAAAACCTACAATGCGCAGTTCTTC,CASSHSGKTYNAQFF
few,TRBD1,TRBV20-1,TRBJ2-3,TGCAGTGCCGCGGCGACAGGGGCCCGAGGAGATACGCAGTATTTT,CSAAATGARGDTQYF
NA,TRBD1,TRBV3-1,TRBJ2-7,TGTGCCAGCAGCCGGACAGGGCTTGACGAGCAGTACTTC,CASSRTGLDEQYF
many,NA,TRBV9,TRBJ1-1,TGTGCCAGCAGCGTTGGGGGGAGAACTGAAGCTTTCTTT,CASSVGGRTEAFF
few,NA,TRBV29-1,TRBJ2-5,TGCAGCGTTGCTAGGGTCAATGAGCAGTACTTC,CSVARVNEQYF
NA,NA,TRBV20-1,TRBJ2-7,TGCAGTGCTTTTGAACTAGCTTTGGCCTACAATGAGCAGTACTTC,CSAFELALAYNEQYF
NA,TRBD1,TRBV9,TRBJ2-3,TGTGCCAGCAGCGTACTCCCTGGACACAGGGGTGCGGTAATACTCACAGATACGCAGTATTTT,CASSVLPGHRGAVILTDTQYF
many,TRBD1,TRBV29-1,TRBJ2-7,TGCAGCGTTGAGGGCAGGGGGAGCTCCTACGAGCAGTACTTC,CSVEGRGSSYEQYF
few,TRBD2,TRBV3-1,TRBJ2-3,TGTGCCAGCAGACTAGCGGGGATTCTTACGCAGTATTTT,CASRLAGILTQYF
few,NA,TRBV20-1,TRBJ2-1,TGCAGTGCTCTGGAGTACAATGAGCAGTTCTTC,CSALEYNEQFF
few,NA,TRBV25-1,TRBJ2-5,TGTGCCAGCAGTGAAAAGGACAACCAAGAGACCCAGTACTTC,CASSEKDNQETQYF
NA,TRBD2,TRBV4-2,TRBJ2-1,TGTGCCAGCAGCCAAAGCCCCGTAGCGGGAGGAAACAATGAGCAGTTCTTC,CASSQSPVAGGNNEQFF
NA,NA,TRBV11-2,TRBJ2-7,TGTGCCAGCAGCTTTCTTGGGTCGGGGCCTTACAATGAGCAGTACTTC,CASSFLGSGPYNEQYF
NA,TRBD2,TRBV20-1,TRBJ2-2,TGCAGTGCTAGTGGCGTGGGACTAGCGGTCACCGGGGAGCTGTTTTTT,CSASGVGLAVTGELFF
few,NA,TRBV6-2/TRBV6-3,TRBJ2-7,TGTGCCAGCAGGTCCTACAGGGGACGGGGGACTACCTACGAGCAGTACTTC,CASRSYRGRGTTYEQYF
NA,NA,TRBV12-5,TRBJ2-1,TGTGCTAGTGGTTTGGTAGTGGGAGGGGGCTACAATGAGCAGTTCTTC,CASGLVVGGGYNEQFF